This T cell receptor (beta chain) was sequenced during a study of blood T cell repertoires in COVID-19. The junction had 9 bases not matched to a gene; V was cut back by 5 bases and J by 3 bases. CDR3 length: 15 amino acids. Germline loops: CDR1 LNHDA, CDR2 SQIVND (reference sequence). This table comes from immunoSEQ multiplex PCR, and its TCRdb copy is limited to in-frame clones, with some not included. The repertoire has some 89,000 clones, 90% of them found once; the top ten carry 1.5% to 2%. Sequenced sample: peripheral blood. The clonotype comes from a man aged 55-75 years with acute or convalescent COVID-19. The chain carries TRBV19 and TRBJ1-2; 7 bases are a match to TRBD1. CDR3: CASSGAQGVDYGYTF. The CDR3 DNA reads TGTGCCAGTAGTGGGGCCCAGGGGGTCGACTATGGCTACACCTTC.